This T cell receptor beta chain stems from a study of cytomegalovirus exposure and HLA in healthy donors (dated by TCRdb to the late 2010s). Background for the entire study: An earlier analysis of around 600 of the donors reported roughly 270 Gb of sequence data and approximately 110 million unique TCR beta sequences from approximately 180 million T cells. An early release covering 500 to 750 HLA-typed donors comprised about 300 gigabases of sequencing data and tens of millions of unique TCR sequences. Every discovery cohort repertoire had been produced on one sequencing platform. Donor age, sex, ethnicity and CMV serostatus were compiled together with the repertoire data. The study aimed to test whether cataloging public T cell receptors could reveal signatures of past pathogen exposure. HLA typing covered class I and class II loci at four-digit resolution. Across under 500 genotyped donors of the cohort, an average of about 240,000 unique TCR beta nucleotide sequences per donor were sequenced, and 15% to 20% of those sequences were non-productive. Rather than drawing on any new phenotypic data, the later analysis identified candidate immune exposures from TCR beta sequences and the way those sequences occurred across donors. In a later genetic analysis, genome-wide SNP genotypes for about 65% of the roughly 700 donors were used, and that subset was treated as a discovery cohort. To predict cytomegalovirus infection status, the study brought together high-throughput TCR immunosequencing, statistical association of individual TCRs with disease status, and machine learning. Along with the approximately 700-subject first cohort, a separate validation cohort of around 110 different subjects was used. A handful of DR-DQ haplotypes were handled as single units for association and clustering because linkage in the cohort was strong. An earlier analysis of 500 to 650 of the donors applied high-throughput TCR beta sequencing to assess whether each TCR beta V gene segment acted as functional or pseudogenic. A later analysis re-analyzed previously published TCR beta repertoires from approximately 670 donors and added high-resolution HLA genotyping to study TCR occurrence patterns. The study profiled the T cell repertoires of about 640 subjects by immunosequencing and related them to cytomegalovirus serostatus. Typing coverage differed by locus: A, B, C, DRB1 and DQB1 were typed in about 629-630 donors, DQA1 in 522, DPA1 in 600 to 610, and DPB1 in approximately 450. Of the roughly 400 genotyped donors, roughly 85% fell in the genetic ancestry cluster associated with self-reported Caucasian donors. General conclusions and limits of the study: Assigning TCR associations to individual alleles was difficult when HLA alleles, especially DR and DQ, strongly co-occurred. In a later genetic analysis, a missense DCLRE1C variant was associated with V-gene and J-gene trimming of TCR beta chains, and the association was replicated in an independent cohort. Broadly in line with IMGT annotations, most TCR beta V segments showed up in productive rearrangements about 90% or about 30% of the time in an earlier analysis of a few hundred of the donors. The study gave a list of 150 to 200 TCR beta chains associated with cytomegalovirus. Most TCR sequences were observed very rarely across donors, whereas some public TCRs were present in many individuals. Because HLA typing was unavailable for some donors at each locus, only the typed subset was used in association tests. Sequencing depth was assumed to be roughly uniform across donors in the presence/absence analyses, though that assumption may not hold. Only TCR beta chains were sequenced in this cohort, and the absence of alpha or paired-chain data limited detectable features. Compared with the roughly 720-donor mean, donors in an Asian-associated ancestry cluster had fewer N-insertions in productive TCRs, according to a later genetic analysis. A later analysis reported that several top co-occurrence clusters appeared linked to parvovirus B19, influenza, CMV and Epstein-Barr virus. According to a later analysis, TCR association rates differed among HLA loci, with DRB1 alleles showing the most associated TCRs and HLA-C alleles showing the fewest. Correlated functional status among segregating V segments might be attributable to linkage disequilibrium, but an unknown experimental factor could not be ruled out. The only immune exposure information available for the cohort was CMV serostatus. Roughly 15 rarely observed V segments, including chromosome 9 orphons, were excluded from the earlier analysis of about 500 of the donors because counts were too low. A further reported finding was that TCR beta sequences accurately predicted the HLA-A and HLA-B alleles for most subjects in the first cohort. A group of highly shared sequence variants was considered likely to be a technical artifact of the sequencing pipeline. In a later analysis, 15,000 to 20,000 TCR beta sequences were associated with specific HLA alleles at a false discovery rate of 0.05. In vitro tests confirmed that a few of the cytomegalovirus-associated TCR beta chains recognize cytomegalovirus antigens. The classifier was reported to diagnose cytomegalovirus status with high specificity and sensitivity in both the original and validation cohorts. In a later analysis, HLA-associated TCR beta chains were found to be more clonally expanded and to have lower generation probabilities than equally common non-associated chains. A later analysis found that most CMV-associated TCR beta chains appeared HLA-restricted, with HLA associations seemingly driven largely by CMV exposure. It was suggested by the authors that the approach could potentially be generalized to other disease states and immunological phenotypes.

The cohort was made up of approximately 670 healthy bone marrow donors. At the time of sampling, all cohort members were nominally healthy, though unrecorded immune exposures were likely present. The donor tested CMV seronegative, placing the donor among the roughly 400 seronegative members of the cohort. Each donor provided a peripheral blood sample, and peripheral blood mononuclear cells were used for TCR beta sequencing. The Qiagen DNeasy Blood Extraction Kit was used to extract genomic DNA from the blood cell samples. Details on this clone: Its binding antigen is unknown. No base qualities exist here, and no much larger clone lies one base off it.

Receptor amplification or capture employed the immunoSEQ multiplex PCR assay. The multiplex PCR relied on a mix of 60 forward primers for TCR Vbeta segments and 13 reverse primers for TCR Jbeta segments. A multiplex PCR assay on genomic DNA amplified the CDR3 region of rearranged TCR beta genes. Amplified TCR beta libraries were sequenced as 87-base-pair reads on the Illumina HiSeq System. In the source study's methods: Across the roughly 670 repertoires, a later analysis counted approximately 75 million unique TCR beta chains, roughly 11 million of which were shared by at least two donors. Raw reads were error-corrected and collapsed into unique sequences with a nearest-neighbor algorithm that merged closely related sequences to remove PCR and sequencing errors. Alignment of CDR3 sequences to IMGT reference sequences was used to assign V, D and J gene segments. For a sequence to be retained, at least a six-nucleotide match to both a V gene segment and a J gene segment was required. A rearrangement counted as productive if the CDR3 had no stop codons and remained in frame with V and J, and every other rearrangement counted as non-productive. Following IMGT convention, CDR3 was defined as the stretch from the second conserved V-encoded cysteine up to the conserved J-encoded phenylalanine. In an earlier analysis of roughly 580 of the donors, sequences lacking an unambiguous match to a single V gene segment were excluded. An earlier analysis of fewer than 650 of the donors classified V segments as functional when productive rearrangements were above 56.7% and as segregating when the standard deviation between donors was above 5%. A statistical classification framework was built to diagnose cytomegalovirus status from the catalog of TCR beta chain sequences. In a later analysis, V and J genes were assigned by comparing TCR nucleotide sequences against IMGT/GENE-DB human TR gene sequences. A later analysis assigned CDR3 sequences and most-parsimonious VDJ recombination scenarios with the TCRdist pipeline. A later analysis defined each TCR beta chain by its CDR3 amino acid sequence plus V-gene family, and excluded reads lacking a unique V-gene family. As a way to deal with suspected cross-contamination and a sequencing artifact, a later analysis dropped 450 to 700 nucleotide sequences that were highly shared and had low generation probability. In a later analysis, a clonal expansion index for each public chain was calculated from normalized within-repertoire ranks of inferred template counts. In a later analysis, generation probabilities were computed with a VDJ recombination model fitted to out-of-frame rearrangements, and the resulting probabilities were checked against IGoR. In a later analysis, TCR-TCR, TCR-HLA and TCR-CMV co-occurrence was scored with hypergeometric tests, and a repertoire-size bias correction was applied to TCR pairs. A later analysis estimated false discovery rates by permuting HLA or CMV assignments 20 times. A later analysis grouped co-occurring TCRs with DBSCAN, adding TCRdist sequence similarity when clustering within HLA-allele-positive subsets. For co-occurrence clustering, repertoires with fewer than 30,000 or more than 120,000 public chains were excluded, along with roughly 5 repertoires with anomalous nucleotide sharing. Sourced from immuneACCESS, this table was stored by TCRdb with only in-frame sequences that have V and J called. A share of the clones is absent; for the studies checked, an unresolved V gene accounts for under half, and the remainder has no known explanation. The V and J calls and clone size were taken over from that table, and D and trimming were inferred from the DNA. Across this sample there are fewer than 100,000 clones, with under 80% seen only once. Together, the top ten hold 1.5% to 2% of the sample.

Sequenced sample: PBMCs. The receptor was derived from a middle-aged man in good health and CMV-seronegative.

The CDR3 region: CASSQDGGTGELFF. The nucleotide sequence reads TGCGCCAGCAGCCAAGATGGAGGCACCGGGGAGCTGTTTTTT. The rearranged chain carries TRBV4-3 and TRBJ2-2; D gene: possibly TRBD2, on 5 matching bases. Looking up the germline V gene yields CDR1 LGHNA and CDR2 YSLEER. The germline ends are 6 bases apart after V is trimmed by 0 bases and J by 4 bases. The CDR3 spans 14 residues, from the cysteine through the phenylalanine. Kept here is only the CDR3 DNA, which spans 42 bases and is read in frame from base 1.